This TCR beta chain appears in the sequencing data of a study of control samples from healthy donors and cancer patients. From germline, CDR1 is SGHTA and CDR2 FQGNSA. The CDR3 runs 14 residues. V lost 1 base, J lost 4 bases, and 8 bases lay in between. Sequencing was performed with immunoSEQ multiplex PCR; in TCRdb, only in-frame clones are kept and a portion is missing. The table has about 160,000 clones, over 85% seen once. Specimen: blood. This chain links TRBV7-2 with TRBJ1-5; D not certain. This receptor was taken from a man aged 25 to 40 in good health. CDR3 region: CASSLERQNQPQHF. The CDR3 DNA follows: TGTGCCAGCAGCTTAGAGAGGCAGAATCAGCCCCAGCATTTT.